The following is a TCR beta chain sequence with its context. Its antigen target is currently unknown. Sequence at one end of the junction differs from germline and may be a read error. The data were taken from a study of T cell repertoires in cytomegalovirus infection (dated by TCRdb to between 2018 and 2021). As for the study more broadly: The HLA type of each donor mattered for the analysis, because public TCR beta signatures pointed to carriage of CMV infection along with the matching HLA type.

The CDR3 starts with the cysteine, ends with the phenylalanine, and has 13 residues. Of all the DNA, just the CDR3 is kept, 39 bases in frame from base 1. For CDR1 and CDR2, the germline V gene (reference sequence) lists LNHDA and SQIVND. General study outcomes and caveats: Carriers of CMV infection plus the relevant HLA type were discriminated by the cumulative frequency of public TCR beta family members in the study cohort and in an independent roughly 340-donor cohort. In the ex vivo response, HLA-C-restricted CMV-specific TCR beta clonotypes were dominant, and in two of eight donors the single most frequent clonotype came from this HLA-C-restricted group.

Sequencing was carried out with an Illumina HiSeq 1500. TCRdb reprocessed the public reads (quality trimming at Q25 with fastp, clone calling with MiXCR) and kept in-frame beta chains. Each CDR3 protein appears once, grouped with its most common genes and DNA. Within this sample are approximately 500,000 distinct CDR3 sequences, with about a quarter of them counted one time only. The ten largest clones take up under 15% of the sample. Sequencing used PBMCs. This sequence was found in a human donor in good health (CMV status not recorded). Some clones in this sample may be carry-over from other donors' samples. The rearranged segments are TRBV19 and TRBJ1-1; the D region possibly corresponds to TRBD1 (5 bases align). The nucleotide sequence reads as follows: TGTGCCAGTAGATTAGAGGTGGACACTGAAGCTTTATTT. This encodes CASRLEVDTEALF.